The next 15 T cell receptor beta chains were all read from a single sample in a study of T cells after yellow fever vaccination (dated by TCRdb to about 2019). What the treatment or condition label conveys for this sample: live attenuated yellow fever vaccine strain. Library generation was performed with 5' RACE. Sequencing used an Illumina HiSeq 2500. TCRdb's own reprocessing of the public reads used fastp at Q25 and MiXCR and kept productive beta chains. Each CDR3 protein gets just one entry, which takes the most common genes and DNA from the rows behind it. This sample is represented by roughly 150,000 distinct CDR3 sequences; 7% to 9% of them were singletons. Of the sample, roughly 0.73% falls within the top ten clones. Sequences were derived from CD4+ T cells sorted from PBMCs, sampled 5 days after the yellow fever booster vaccination. The receptors originated from a man younger than 45 who received the YFV17D yellow fever vaccine.

This clonotype has a count of ten or more. The chain joins TRBV29-1 to TRBJ2-5, with unresolved D. This CDR3 has 10 residues. Trimming left V 4 bases short and J 5 bases short, with 5 bases between. CDR1 is SQVTM, CDR2 ANQGSEA, per germline. In DNA, the CDR3 is TGCAGCGTTGCCCGGGAGACCCAGTACTTC. Its translation: CSVARETQYF.

This clonotype was seen repeatedly, ten times or more. The rearrangement uses TRBV10-3 and TRBJ2-3; D possibly uses TRBD1 or TRBD2 (5 bases each). Germline V gene lookup returns CDR1 ENHRY and CDR2 SYGVKD. The CDR3 runs to 16 residues. V gave up 6 bases and J gave up 4 bases, with 20 bases separating them. In DNA, the CDR3 is TGTGCCATCAGGAGGGGAGCTGAAGGGAGCGCAGATACGCAGTATTTT. It is translated as CAIRRGAEGSADTQYF.

Comment on this clonotype: The junction departs from germline at one end; a sequencing error may be responsible. J is TRBJ2-1 and V is TRBV9; perhaps TRBD2 as D (5 bases). The CDR3 loop spans 12 amino acids. Looked up from germline, CDR1 is SGDLS and CDR2 is YYNGEE. The chain's CDR3 is CASSLPGNEHFF. CDR3 nucleotide sequence: TGTGCCAGCAGTTTACCCGGGAATGAGCATTTCTTC.

This clonotype was counted at least ten times. This sequence joins TRBV6-5 and TRBJ2-7, with 8 bases that match TRBD2. The CDR3 covers 16 residues. Germline values: CDR1 MNHEY, CDR2 SVGAGI. J was trimmed by 2 bases and V by 2 bases; bases with no gene match: 8. Here the CDR3 reads CASSYGGGRTPYEQYF. CDR3 nucleotide sequence: TGTGCCAGCAGTTACGGTGGCGGGAGGACCCCCTACGAGCAGTACTTC.

This clonotype turned up a few times. The V and J genes are TRBV6-2 or TRBV6-3 and TRBJ2-1, with unresolved D. CDR3 length equals 14 residues. Germline CDR1 and CDR2: MNHEY and SVGEGT. V was trimmed by 2 bases and J by 7 bases, leaving 12 bases between them. Here the CDR3 DNA reads TGTGCCAGCAGTTACCCACGGCTTTTTAATGAGCAGTTCTTC. Translated, it gives CASSYPRLFNEQFF.

This clonotype was recorded many times. The chain is built from TRBV5-1 and TRBJ2-1, with 9 bases lining up with TRBD2. This CDR3 has 15 amino acids. Trimming at V came to 3 bases and at J to 8 bases, leaving 9 bases not matched to a gene. Germline-derived CDR1 and CDR2 are SGHRS and YFSETQ. CDR3 sequence reads: CASSSSLAGSDEQFF. CDR3 bases: TGCGCCAGCAGCTCTTCCCTAGCGGGAAGCGATGAGCAGTTCTTC. Filled out from reference TRBV5-1 and TRBJ2-1, the complete variable domain reads KAGVTQTPRYLIKTRGQQVTLSCSPISGHRSVSWYQQTPGQGLQFLFEYFSETQRNKGNFPGRFSGRQFSNSRSEMNVSTLELGDSALYLCASSSSLAGSDEQFFGPGTRLTVL.

With regard to this clonotype: A read error may explain this, as a much larger clone is one base away. The genes are TRBV29-1 and TRBJ2-5; D is ambiguous. This CDR3 comprises 9 residues. V dropped 8 bases and J dropped 4 bases, with 5 bases sitting between them. CDR1 is SQVTM and CDR2 is ANQGSEA in the germline V gene. The CDR3 protein is CSIGETQYF. The CDR3 nucleotides read TGCAGCATAGGAGAGACCCAGTACTTC.

The chain is built from TRBV6-5 and TRBJ2-5; tentative D call: TRBD1 (5 bases). Trimming cost V 2 bases and J 7 bases, with 14 bases left between them. The CDR3 has 14 residues. CDR1 is MNHEY, CDR2 SVGAGI, per germline. The CDR3 sequence is CASSYGAPTGTQYF. CDR3 bases: TGTGCCAGCAGTTACGGGGCTCCCACGGGGACCCAGTACTTC.

At least ten counts were recorded for this clonotype. This chain connects TRBV5-1 to TRBJ2-2; TRBD1 agrees at 9 bases. Trimming cost V 5 bases and J 3 bases; bases outside gene matches: 5. Germline V gives CDR1 SGHRS, CDR2 YFSETQ. The CDR3 length is 15 residues. CDR3 bases: TGCGCCAGCAGACAACAGGGGGCGGACACCGGGGAGCTGTTTTTT. This encodes CASRQQGADTGELFF. Supplemented by reference TRBV5-1 and TRBJ2-2, the full variable domain reads KAGVTQTPRYLIKTRGQQVTLSCSPISGHRSVSWYQQTPGQGLQFLFEYFSETQRNKGNFPGRFSGRQFSNSRSEMNVSTLELGDSALYLCASRQQGADTGELFFGEGSRLTVL.

This clonotype was observed many times. The J gene is TRBJ2-1, the V gene TRBV5-8, with 7 nucleotides matching TRBD1. This CDR3 is 17 amino acids long. Trimming at V came to 4 bases and at J to 6 bases, leaving 16 bases not matched to a gene. Per germline, CDR1 SGHTS and CDR2 YDEGEE. The CDR3 coding sequence is TGTGCCAGCAGCACCCTCTTTGGGCGACAGGGTTTCAATGAGCAGTTCTTC. It is translated as CASSTLFGRQGFNEQFF.

The sample holds many counts of this clonotype. The V call is TRBV7-2, the J call TRBJ2-7; 7 bases are a match to TRBD2. The CDR3 extends over 15 amino acids. V lost 4 bases, J lost 3 bases, and 9 bases stayed unmatched. CDR1 is SGHTA, CDR2 FQGNSA, per germline. For the CDR3, the DNA is TGTGCCAGCAGCTACCCCGTGGGGGGGAACTACGAGCAGTACTTC. Translating it yields CASSYPVGGNYEQYF.

This clonotype was seen at least ten times. The V gene is TRBV7-9, the J gene TRBJ2-1, with D hard to call. CDR1 and CDR2 from the germline V gene are SEHNR and FQNEAQ (reference sequence). CDR3 length equals 15 residues. V was pared by 4 bases and J by 4 bases, with 14 bases between. CDR3 coding DNA: TGTGCCAGCAGCTCAAGCAATACCAATTACAATGAGCAGTTCTTC. Its translation: CASSSSNTNYNEQFF.

This clonotype was seen at least ten times. This CDR3 reads CASRPSMGAQHF. CDR3 nucleotide sequence: TGTGCCAGCAGGCCTTCCATGGGAGCCCAGCATTTT. The gene calls are TRBV12-3 or TRBV12-4 and TRBJ1-5; D is undetermined. The CDR3 covers 12 residues. Trimming removed 6 bases at V and 11 bases at J, with 14 bases between.

This clonotype was counted at least ten times. The V call is TRBV20-1, the J call TRBJ2-3; D is unclear. The germline V gene encodes CDR1 DFQATT and CDR2 SNEGSKA (reference sequence). The CDR3 runs to 13 residues. V gave up 3 bases and J gave up 2 bases, with 9 bases separating them. The DNA for the CDR3 is TGCAGTGCTAGGGAGCGACTCACAGATACGCAGTATTTT. Translation gives CSARERLTDTQYF.

The sample holds many counts of this clonotype. The V and J genes are TRBV12-3 or TRBV12-4 and TRBJ2-1; unclear D gene. V was clipped by 6 bases and J by 10 bases, with 10 bases between them. This CDR3 is built from 11 residues. The CDR3 loop is CASSPTGEQFF. The CDR3 DNA reads as TGTGCCAGCAGCCCCACCGGGGAGCAGTTCTTC.